The 26 T cell receptor beta chains below were found in one sample sequenced in a study of blood T cell repertoires in COVID-19. Clones were sequenced by immunoSEQ multiplex PCR, and TCRdb holds only the in-frame ones, with some missing. The repertoire holds 150,000 to 200,000 clones, with around 82% as singletons. The sample comprised peripheral blood. These receptor sequences come from a middle-aged woman with COVID-19, enrolled during active disease.

The gene calls are TRBV3-1 (or the pseudogene TRBV3-2) and TRBJ2-1; D uncertain. The ends were cut back, 1 base at V and 5 bases at J, with 12 bases in the middle. The germline V gene encodes CDR1 LGHDT and CDR2 YNNKEL (reference sequence). The length of the CDR3 is 15 residues. CDR3 DNA sequence: TGTGCCAGCAGCCAAGGAGTATACAGAGACAATGAGCAGTTCTTC. It translates to CASSQGVYRDNEQFF.

The chain carries TRBV27 and TRBJ1-5; TRBD1 might be the D (6 bases). Germline V gives CDR1 MNHEY, CDR2 SMNVEV (reference sequence). This CDR3 has 15 residues. V lost 6 bases, J lost 0 bases, and 12 bases lay in between. The CDR3 reads CASSQDSYSNQPQHF. The CDR3 nucleotides read TGTGCCAGCAGCCAGGACAGTTATAGCAATCAGCCCCAGCATTTT.

The table lists this clone with a count of one. V gene TRBV27 combines with J gene TRBJ2-1; 11 bases map to TRBD2. Trimming at V came to 6 bases and at J to 6 bases, leaving 16 bases not matched to a gene. The CDR3 contains 18 residues. Germline lookup yields CDR1 MNHEY and CDR2 SMNVEV (reference sequence). CDR3 bases: TGTGCCAGCAGCCCACTAGCGGGAGAGGGGAGGGGGGGCAATGAGCAGTTCTTC. Translation: CASSPLAGEGRGGNEQFF.

The genes are TRBV7-9 and TRBJ2-1, with D possibly being TRBD2 (5 bases). There are 17 residues in the CDR3. V lost 4 bases, J lost 0 bases, and 16 bases lay in between. Germline V gene lookup returns CDR1 SEHNR and CDR2 FQNEAQ (reference sequence). The CDR3 bases are TGTGCCAGCAGCTCCCCCCGGTATGGGAGCTCCTACAATGAGCAGTTCTTC. This codes for CASSSPRYGSSYNEQFF.

This clone was seen at least ten times. The V and J genes are TRBV11-3 and TRBJ2-7, with TRBD1 as a possible D gene (5 bases). This CDR3 has 13 amino acids. The ends were cut back, 7 bases at V and 1 base at J, with 11 bases in the middle. CDR1 and CDR2 (germline): SGHNT, YENEEA. Here the CDR3 reads CASTWTTSYEQYV. In DNA form, the CDR3 reads TGTGCCAGCACCTGGACAACTTCCTACGAGCAGTACGTC.

The V call is TRBV6-5, the J call TRBJ1-2; D possibly corresponds to TRBD1 (5 bases). CDR1 and CDR2 (germline): MNHEY, SVGAGI. The CDR3 runs 14 residues. V was shortened by 4 bases and J by 2 bases, with 11 bases between the two germline ends. CDR3 residues: CASSSPGGNYGYTF. CDR3 DNA: TGTGCCAGCAGTTCTCCGGGGGGAAACTATGGCTACACCTTC.

V is TRBV7-9 and J is TRBJ2-1; 8 bases are shared with TRBD2. The ends lost 4 bases at V and 7 bases at J; junction bases unmatched: 21. The CDR3 runs to 19 residues. Germline CDR1 is SEHNR and CDR2 is FQNEAQ (reference sequence). The CDR3 DNA follows: TGTGCCAGCAGCTGTCCTCCGGGAGGACCATGCAGCGGGAGTAATGAGCAGTTCTTC. Amino acids: CASSCPPGGPCSGSNEQFF. The entire variable domain, with the rest obtained from reference TRBV7-9 and TRBJ2-1, is as follows: DTGVSQNPRHKITKRGQNVTFRCDPISEHNRLYWYRQTLGQGPEFLTYFQNEAQLEKSRLLSDRFSAERPKGSFSTLEIQRTEQGDSAMYLCASSCPPGGPCSGSNEQFFGPGTRLTVL.

This clone came up once. This CDR3 reads CASSVGRETYEQYF. The CDR3 coding sequence is TGTGCCAGCAGCGTAGGGAGGGAGACCTACGAGCAGTACTTC. The rearrangement links TRBV9 to TRBJ2-7; tentatively, D is TRBD2 (6 bases). Germline-derived CDR1 and CDR2 are SGDLS and YYNGEE. The V end was cut by 0 bases, the J end by 2 bases, with 9 bases between. The CDR3 covers 14 residues.

Written as DNA, the CDR3 is TGTGCCAGCAACCCCAGGGCCCGAGAGACCCAGTACTTC. This sequence encodes CASNPRARETQYF. The V call is TRBV7-3, the J call TRBJ2-5, with a possible D match to TRBD1 (5 bases). The germline V and J ends were trimmed by 7 bases and 4 bases, with 13 bases remaining between them. Germline assignment: CDR1 SGHTA and CDR2 FQGTGA. The CDR3 is 13 residues long.

The chain combines TRBV20-1 with TRBJ1-2, with no clear D. The CDR3 has 17 amino acids. The germline V gene has CDR1 DFQATT and CDR2 SNEGSKA (reference sequence). V lost 3 bases to trimming and J lost 2 bases, with 22 bases between them. CDR3 protein: CSASSGFEGGPNYGYTF. The CDR3 bases are TGCAGTGCTAGTTCGGGGTTTGAGGGAGGCCCCAACTATGGCTACACCTTC.

The V call is TRBV19, the J call TRBJ1-1; possibly TRBD1 for D (6 bases). The CDR3 covers 15 residues. V was pared by 7 bases and J by 4 bases, with 19 bases between. Germline V gene lookup returns CDR1 LNHDA and CDR2 SQIVND (reference sequence). The CDR3 DNA is TGTGCCAGTATACCCAGCCCAGGGGTGGCCACTGAAGCTTTCTTT. Its protein is CASIPSPGVATEAFF.

The rearrangement joins TRBV27 to TRBJ2-2; 9 nucleotides match TRBD2. Germline assignment: CDR1 MNHEY and CDR2 SMNVEV (reference sequence). This CDR3 is 16 amino acids long. V trimming: 3 bases; J trimming: 5 bases; junction bases outside the gene matches: 7. The CDR3 DNA reads TGTGCCAGCAGTTTCGATCTAGCGGGAATGACCGGGGAGCTGTTTTTT. The encoded protein is CASSFDLAGMTGELFF.

V gene TRBV7-4 combines with J gene TRBJ1-3; D not certain. Trimming pared 3 bases from V and 0 bases from J, leaving 9 bases between. Germline-derived CDR1 and CDR2 are SGHVT and SQSDAQ. The CDR3 is 15 residues long. DNA of the CDR3: TGTGCCAGCAGCTTCTTATCTGTCTCTGGAAACACCATATATTTT. It specifies CASSFLSVSGNTIYF.

The chain combines TRBV7-2 with TRBJ2-7, with TRBD1 matching over 9 bases. The V and J ends lost 3 bases and 4 bases, in that order; junction bases with no gene match: 1. Germline-derived CDR1 and CDR2 are SGHTA and FQGNSA. This CDR3 comprises 13 residues. The DNA of the CDR3 is TGTGCCAGCAGCTTGGACAGGGGTTACGAGCAGTACGTC. It translates to CASSLDRGYEQYV.

This clone was counted once. CDR3 region: CASNAGWNTEAFF. In DNA form, the CDR3 reads TGTGCCAGTAATGCAGGGTGGAACACTGAAGCTTTCTTT. The chain recombines TRBV19 with TRBJ1-1; D possibly corresponds to TRBD1 (5 bases). Germline V gene data show CDR1 as LNHDA and CDR2 as SQIVND (reference sequence). Trimming shortened V by 7 bases and J by 1 base, and 10 bases separated the two germline ends. There are 13 residues in the CDR3.

The rearrangement joins TRBV9 to TRBJ2-1; 8 nucleotides match TRBD2. CDR1 SGDLS and CDR2 YYNGEE come from the germline V gene. This CDR3 region has 15 residues. V trimming: 1 base; J trimming: 8 bases; junction bases outside the gene matches: 8. The CDR3 sequence is CASSVSGTRLDEQFF. The DNA of the CDR3 is TGTGCCAGCAGCGTATCCGGGACTAGACTCGATGAGCAGTTCTTC.

V gene TRBV4-1 combines with J gene TRBJ2-2; D is perhaps TRBD1 (5 bases). Trimming took off 1 base at V and 1 base at J, with 10 bases between the two ends. The CDR3 totals 16 residues. Germline CDR1 reads MGHRA; CDR2 reads YSYEKL. This chain's CDR3 is CASSQVDSLNTGELFF. Here the CDR3 DNA reads TGCGCCAGCAGCCAAGTCGACAGCTTGAACACCGGGGAGCTGTTTTTT.

The rearrangement joins TRBV7-9 to TRBJ2-1; 7 bases are a match to TRBD1. Germline V gives CDR1 SEHNR, CDR2 FQNEAQ (reference sequence). V lost 3 bases and J lost 5; bases outside the gene matches: 4. The CDR3 covers 14 residues. The CDR3 loop reads CASSFRDSNNEQFF. The DNA for the CDR3 is TGTGCCAGCAGCTTCCGGGACAGCAACAATGAGCAGTTCTTC.

The chain uses TRBV28 and TRBJ2-7; TRBD2 aligns across 7 bases. There are 19 residues in the CDR3. CDR1 is MDHEN and CDR2 is SYDVKM in the germline V gene. Unmatched junction bases numbered 17, after V lost 3 bases and J lost 0 bases. The CDR3 DNA sequence: TGTGCCAGCAGTTTGGGAGGATCAGGTGTTGGCGGGAGCTCCTACGAGCAGTACTTC. Amino acid sequence: CASSLGGSGVGGSSYEQYF.

The chain employs TRBV7-3 and TRBJ2-5, with TRBD2 identical over 11 bases. Losses at the gene ends were 4 bases for V and 3 bases for J; bases not matched to a gene: 4. CDR3 length: 15 residues. Germline assignment: CDR1 SGHTA and CDR2 FQGTGA. This chain's CDR3 is CASSSGLAGEETQYF. The CDR3 nucleotides are TGTGCCAGCAGCTCCGGACTAGCGGGCGAAGAGACCCAGTACTTC.

V and J are TRBV3-1 (or the pseudogene TRBV3-2) and TRBJ2-1; D ambiguous. V dropped 2 bases and J dropped 8 bases, with 10 bases sitting between them. The germline V gene has CDR1 LGHDT and CDR2 YNNKEL (reference sequence). The CDR3 spans 13 residues. CDR3 amino acids: CASSQSPADEQFF. The CDR3 DNA follows: TGTGCCAGCAGCCAATCCCCGGCGGATGAGCAGTTCTTC.

A few counts support this clone. The genes are TRBV12-3 or TRBV12-4 and TRBJ1-6; no firm D call. The CDR3 spans 13 residues. V was cut by 3 bases and J by 7 bases, with 7 bases left in between. The CDR3 coding sequence is TGTGCCAGCAGTTTTCGGGAAAATTCACCCCTCCACTTT. Translating gives CASSFRENSPLHF.

The chain couples TRBV28 to TRBJ2-5; tentative D call: TRBD2 (6 bases). Germline lookup yields CDR1 MDHEN and CDR2 SYDVKM. This CDR3 is 14 amino acids long. Trimming pared 4 bases from V and 4 bases from J, leaving 13 bases between. The CDR3: CASSSMSGVETQYF. The CDR3 nucleotides read TGTGCCAGCAGTTCGATGTCGGGAGTAGAGACCCAGTACTTC.

This clone has only one observation. The chain couples TRBV5-6 to TRBJ1-5, with a tentative D call TRBD1 (6 bases). The V gene lost 4 bases and the J gene lost 2 bases, with 13 bases spanning the gap. Germline V gene lookup returns CDR1 SGHDT and CDR2 YYEEEE. The CDR3 covers 15 residues. Written as DNA, the CDR3 is TGTGCCAGCAGCCTCAGGGGTCGCGGCAATCAGCCCCAGCATTTT. This gives the protein CASSLRGRGNQPQHF.

The chain employs TRBV4-2 and TRBJ2-5; D not certain. V was shortened by 0 bases and J by 5 bases, with 7 bases between the two germline ends. Germline V gene sequence: CDR1 LGHNA, CDR2 YNFKEQ. The CDR3 length is 13 residues. The chain's CDR3 is CASSQDRHETQYF. CDR3 coding DNA: TGTGCCAGCAGCCAAGATCGACATGAGACCCAGTACTTC.

This chain joins TRBV2 and TRBJ1-2; D is perhaps TRBD1 (6 bases). CDR1 is SNHLY and CDR2 is FYNNEI in the germline V gene. The CDR3 is made up of 14 amino acids. V was pared by 3 bases and J by 5 bases, with 13 bases between. The CDR3 nucleotides are TGTGCCAGCAGTGAGAGGACAGACACATATGGCTACACCTTC. This codes for CASSERTDTYGYTF.